What follows describes a single T cell receptor beta chain. This sample was taken from a study of blood T cell repertoires in COVID-19. For the study at large: Sources were T cells, B-cell-depleted T cells, or PBMCs; the material itself was cDNA or gDNA.

The germline V gene has CDR1 MNHEY and CDR2 SVGAGI. This CDR3 contains 15 residues. The junction had 6 bases not matched to a gene; V was cut back by 7 bases and J by 2 bases. Method: immunoSEQ multiplex PCR; TCRdb's copy keeps in-frame clones and lacks some. The top ten hold 4.5% to 5.5% of the sample, which has 35,000 to 45,000 clones, 80% to 90% seen once. The sequenced material came from peripheral blood. This chain uses TRBV6-5 with TRBJ2-5; 11 bases match TRBD2. The sequence came from a man aged 35 to 55 with active COVID-19. CDR3 coding DNA: TGTGCCAGCAACCCGACTAGCGGGGTTCAAGAGACCCAGTACTTC. This gives the protein CASNPTSGVQETQYF.